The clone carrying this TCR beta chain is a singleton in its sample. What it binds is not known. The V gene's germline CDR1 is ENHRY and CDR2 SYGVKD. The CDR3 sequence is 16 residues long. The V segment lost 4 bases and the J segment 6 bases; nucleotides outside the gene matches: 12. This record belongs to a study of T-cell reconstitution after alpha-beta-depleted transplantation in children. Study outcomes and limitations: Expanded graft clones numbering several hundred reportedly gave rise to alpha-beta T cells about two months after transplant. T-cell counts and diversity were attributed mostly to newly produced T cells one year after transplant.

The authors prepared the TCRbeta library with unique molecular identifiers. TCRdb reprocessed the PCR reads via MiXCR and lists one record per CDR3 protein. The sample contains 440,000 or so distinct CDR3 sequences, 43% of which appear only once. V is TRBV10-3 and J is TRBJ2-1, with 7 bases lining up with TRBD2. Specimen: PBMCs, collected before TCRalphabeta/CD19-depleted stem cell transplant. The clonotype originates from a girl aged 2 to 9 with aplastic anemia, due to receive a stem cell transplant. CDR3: CAISAAGTTKFNEQFF. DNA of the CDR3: TGTGCCATCAGTGCCGCCGGGACTACAAAGTTCAATGAGCAGTTCTTC.